These 21 T cell receptor beta chains came from one sample sequenced in a study of T cell responses to AZD1222 COVID-19 vaccine. The method was immunoSEQ multiplex PCR; TCRdb's version includes in-frame clones alone and lacks a portion of them. The data contain about 180,000 clones, about 90% of them singletons. The sample here was peripheral blood, taken 28 days after the second AZD1222 dose. The receptors were sampled from an adult who received the AZD1222 COVID-19 vaccine.

The chain has TRBV7-6 and TRBJ1-5; possibly TRBD1 for D (5 bases). Germline CDR1 and CDR2: SGHVS and FNYEAQ. Trimming shortened V by 2 bases and J by 7 bases, and 15 bases separated the two germline ends. The CDR3 is made up of 15 amino acids. The CDR3 spells CASSLNPQGGQPQHF. In DNA form, the CDR3 reads TGTGCCAGCAGCTTAAATCCTCAGGGTGGGCAGCCCCAGCATTTT.

This clone has just one count. The J gene is TRBJ1-2, the V gene TRBV2, with 9 bases lining up with TRBD1. V was pared by 9 bases and J by 3 bases, with 11 bases of the junction left unmatched. CDR3 length: 15 amino acids. In germline, CDR1 is SNHLY, CDR2 FYNNEI. As DNA, the CDR3 is TGTGCCAGAAATAACAGGGGGCAAGGTGACTATGGCTACACCTTC. Its protein is CARNNRGQGDYGYTF.

J is TRBJ2-3 and V is TRBV5-4; 15 bases match TRBD2. The ends lost 4 bases at V and 5 bases at J; junction bases unmatched: 5. Germline-derived CDR1 and CDR2 are SGHNT and YYREEE (reference sequence). The CDR3 spans 16 residues. DNA of the CDR3: TGTGCCAGCAGCCCTGGGACTAGCGGGGGGTTAGATACGCAGTATTTT. Its translation is CASSPGTSGGLDTQYF.

This chain links TRBV5-1 with TRBJ1-3; tentatively, D is TRBD1 (5 bases). Germline CDR1 and CDR2: SGHRS and YFSETQ. V shed 0 bases and J shed 1 base, with 11 bases lying between them. The CDR3 totals 16 residues. The CDR3 here is CASSLDGASSGNTIYF. The CDR3 nucleotides are TGCGCCAGCAGCTTGGATGGGGCTTCGTCTGGAAACACCATATATTTT.

The CDR3 region has the DNA TGTGCCTGGAGTGGCGGGCAGGGTTTGGGAACCGGGGAGCTGTTTTTT. Amino acid sequence: CAWSGGQGLGTGELFF. The genes are TRBV30 and TRBJ2-2, with D perhaps TRBD1 or TRBD2 (5 bases each). Trimming stripped 1 base from V and 5 bases from J, with 17 bases between. This CDR3 has 16 amino acids. Germline lookup yields CDR1 GTSNPN and CDR2 SVGIG (reference sequence).

The chain couples TRBV19 to TRBJ1-5; 11 bases are shared with TRBD1. V lost 7 bases and J lost 6; bases outside the gene matches: 14. CDR3 length: 17 residues. CDR1 LNHDA and CDR2 SQIVND come from the germline V gene (reference sequence). The CDR3 loop is CASTSGTGGFPSQPQHF. The CDR3 DNA reads TGTGCCAGTACCTCCGGGACAGGGGGTTTCCCCAGTCAGCCCCAGCATTTT.

This chain joins TRBV11-3 and TRBJ1-3; TRBD1 is a possible D gene (5 bases). The ends were cut back, 2 bases at V and 0 bases at J, with 23 bases in the middle. This CDR3 region has 20 residues. Germline V CDR1 and CDR2: SGHNT, YENEEA. The CDR3 DNA is TGTGCCAGCAGCTTACGTAGAGTAAGGGACCTGCATGTCTCTGGAAACACCATATATTTT. This sequence encodes CASSLRRVRDLHVSGNTIYF.

The chain joins TRBV3-1 (or the pseudogene TRBV3-2) to TRBJ2-7; TRBD1 aligns across 8 bases. Germline V lookup: CDR1 LGHDT, CDR2 YNNKEL (reference sequence). This CDR3 is built from 15 residues. The V gene end was trimmed by 2 bases and the J gene end by 2 bases; junction bases not matched to a gene: 5. CDR3 in amino acids: CASSQTDRGPYEQYF. As DNA, the CDR3 is TGTGCCAGCAGCCAAACCGACAGGGGACCCTACGAGCAGTACTTC.

The V and J genes are TRBV27 and TRBJ2-7, with D maybe TRBD1 (5 bases). The V gene's germline CDR1 is MNHEY and CDR2 SMNVEV (reference sequence). The length of the CDR3 is 12 residues. V was shortened by 7 bases and J by 0 bases, with 7 bases between the two germline ends. DNA of the CDR3: TGTGCCAGCAACAGGAGCTCCTACGAGCAGTACTTC. Translating it yields CASNRSSYEQYF.

V and J are TRBV6-5 and TRBJ2-1; 10 bases are a match to TRBD2. Germline lookup yields CDR1 MNHEY and CDR2 SVGAGI. The CDR3 totals 13 residues. Trimming took 5 bases from V and 6 from J; bases not matched to a gene: 1. The CDR3 protein is CASSRTSGNEQFF. DNA for the CDR3: TGTGCCAGCAGTCGGACTAGCGGCAATGAGCAGTTCTTC.

This sequence joins TRBV9 and TRBJ1-5; D possibly corresponds to TRBD1 (6 bases). V was trimmed by 3 bases and J by 2 bases, leaving 9 bases between them. Germline CDR1 is SGDLS and CDR2 is YYNGEE. CDR3 length equals 14 residues. The CDR3 coding sequence is TGTGCCAGCAGCGCACAGGGTGGCAATCAGCCCCAGCATTTT. Its protein product is CASSAQGGNQPQHF.

The gene calls are TRBV10-3 and TRBJ1-4; possibly TRBD1 for D (5 bases). Germline-derived CDR1 and CDR2 are ENHRY and SYGVKD. The CDR3 runs 12 residues. V lost 9 bases and J lost 6, with 11 bases in between. The CDR3 nucleotides read TGTGCCATACGGGGGAGGGATGAAAAACTGTTTTTT. It translates to CAIRGRDEKLFF.

This rearrangement joins TRBV5-1 to TRBJ2-1, with TRBD1 matching 10 bases. CDR1 is SGHRS and CDR2 is YFSETQ in the germline V gene. The CDR3 sequence is 17 residues long. Trimming removed 4 bases from V and 0 bases from J; junction bases left unmatched: 7. The CDR3 is CASSPQTGGSSYNEQFF. The CDR3 nucleotides are TGCGCCAGCAGCCCCCAGACAGGGGGCAGCTCCTACAATGAGCAGTTCTTC.

The chain has TRBV10-3 and TRBJ2-3; TRBD2 agrees at 9 bases. The CDR3 consists of 16 residues. Losses at the gene ends were 3 bases for V and 2 bases for J; bases not matched to a gene: 6. Germline CDR1 reads ENHRY; CDR2 reads SYGVKD. Here the CDR3 reads CAISDSGGGATDTQYF. The CDR3 nucleotides read TGTGCCATCAGTGATTCGGGCGGGGGGGCCACAGATACGCAGTATTTT.

This clone was seen a few times. V is TRBV9 and J is TRBJ2-1, with D uncertain. CDR3 size: 13 residues. V was shortened by 0 bases and J by 10 bases, with 11 bases between the two germline ends. Germline V CDR1 and CDR2: SGDLS, YYNGEE. The CDR3, as DNA: TGTGCCAGCAGCGTAGCTACGAGCGCCGAGCAGTTCTTC. This encodes CASSVATSAEQFF.

The chain uses TRBV7-6 and TRBJ1-6; D uncertain. Trimming stripped 1 base from V and 7 bases from J, with 11 bases between. Germline CDR1 is SGHVS and CDR2 is FNYEAQ. The CDR3 sequence is 15 residues long. This chain's CDR3 is CASSLDAGPNSPLHF. CDR3 nucleotide sequence: TGTGCCAGCAGCTTAGATGCAGGACCGAATTCACCCCTCCACTTT. Full variable domain (outside the CDR3, taken from reference TRBV7-6 and TRBJ1-6): GAGVSQSPRYKVTKRGQDVALRCDPISGHVSLYWYRQALGQGPEFLTYFNYEAQQDKSGLPNDRFSAERPEGSISTLTIQRTEQRDSAMYRCASSLDAGPNSPLHFGNGTRLTVT.

In this sample, this clone turned up once. V is TRBV19 and J is TRBJ1-4, with D possibly TRBD1 on 5 matching bases. Germline V gene data show CDR1 as LNHDA and CDR2 as SQIVND (reference sequence). This CDR3 is built from 13 residues. V was trimmed by 5 bases and J by 5 bases, leaving 9 bases between them. CDR3 coding DNA: TGTGCCAGTAGTCAGGACATCAATGAAAAACTGTTTTTT. This codes for CASSQDINEKLFF.

This chain links TRBV11-2 with TRBJ1-2; D is ambiguous. This CDR3 contains 15 residues. Trimming left V 0 bases short and J 1 base short, with 9 bases between. Per the germline V gene, CDR1 is SGHAT and CDR2 is FQNNGV. Here the CDR3 DNA reads TGTGCCAGCAGCTTAGATTATGGGGATAACTATGGCTACACCTTC. Protein sequence: CASSLDYGDNYGYTF.

V gene TRBV7-9 combines with J gene TRBJ1-2, with D hard to call. Between the trimmed V and J ends, which lost 1 base and 8 bases, there was a span of 17 bases. Germline CDR1 is SEHNR and CDR2 is FQNEAQ (reference sequence). This CDR3 region has 15 residues. CDR3 sequence: CASSLGPAGFGGYTF. The CDR3 bases are TGTGCCAGCAGCTTAGGCCCCGCGGGATTCGGGGGCTACACCTTC.

The chain joins TRBV5-1 to TRBJ2-7, with 9 bases lining up with TRBD2. Trimming at V came to 0 bases and at J to 5 bases, leaving 6 bases not matched to a gene. There are 15 residues in the CDR3. Germline V lookup: CDR1 SGHRS, CDR2 YFSETQ. For the CDR3, the DNA is TGCGCCAGCAGCTTGGATCTAGCGGGGCTCGACGAGCAGTACTTC. As protein: CASSLDLAGLDEQYF.

The chain is built from TRBV3-1 (or the pseudogene TRBV3-2) and TRBJ2-1; 14 nucleotides match TRBD2. In germline, CDR1 is LGHDT, CDR2 YNNKEL (reference sequence). The CDR3 extends over 16 amino acids. The V and J ends lost 4 bases and 7 bases, in that order; junction bases with no gene match: 6. CDR3 sequence reads: CASSPGLAGARNEQFF. The CDR3, as DNA: TGTGCCAGCAGCCCGGGACTAGCGGGGGCGAGGAATGAGCAGTTCTTC.